This passage covers 3 T cell receptor beta chains from one sample sequenced in a study of blood T cells in healthy people across ages. The authors ran a second PCR of about 7 to 12 cycles using a sample-barcoded 5' primer and a J-beta primer mix. TCRdb re-analysed the 5' RACE reads in MiXCR, keeping a single row per CDR3 protein. Here the sample spans under 2 million distinct CDR3 sequences, about 35% being singletons. The sample consisted of blood. Source of these receptors: a woman younger than 45 in good health.

This clonotype was seen a few times. The CDR3: CASSEALHGRVLPNYGYTF. CDR3 bases: TGTGCCAGCAGTGAAGCGCTTCACGGCAGGGTTCTCCCCAACTATGGCTACACCTTC. This chain connects TRBV2 to TRBJ1-2; tentative D call: TRBD1 (5 bases). There are 19 residues in the CDR3. V was shortened by 0 bases and J by 2 bases, with 22 bases between the two germline ends. From germline, CDR1 is SNHLY and CDR2 FYNNEI.

This clonotype has only a few counts. This chain connects TRBV27 to TRBJ2-7; 7 bases fit TRBD1. CDR3 length: 12 amino acids. J lost 7 bases, V lost 8 bases, and 8 bases had no gene match. Germline CDR1 reads MNHEY; CDR2 reads SMNVEV (reference sequence). CDR3 bases: TGTGCCAGCCCGGGACAGTACTTGGAGCAGTACTTC. This encodes CASPGQYLEQYF.

The chain recombines TRBV7-9 with TRBJ2-5, with no clear D. Trimming stripped 6 bases from V and 4 bases from J, with 9 bases between. The CDR3 contains 12 residues. Germline CDR1 reads SEHNR; CDR2 reads FQNEAQ (reference sequence). The CDR3 reads CASRDLRETQYF. CDR3 DNA sequence: TGTGCCAGCAGGGATCTAAGAGAGACCCAGTACTTC.